The sequence of this TCR beta chain was determined in a study of cytotoxic CD8 clonotypes in ibrutinib-treated CLL. Looking at the study overall: Partial response was seen in approximately 24 patients and complete response in 2; after median roughly 6 years, about 15 stayed remitted, around 12 progressed.

V was clipped by 5 bases and J by 9 bases; unmatched bases: 5. The CDR3 runs to 14 residues. Germline V gene data show CDR1 as SGHVS and CDR2 as FNYEAQ. TCRdb's table, derived via immunoSEQ multiplex PCR, lists solely in-frame clones and lacks some. The top ten hold about 24% of the sample, which has tens of thousands of clones, 54% seen once. The TCR comes from a human donor with chronic lymphocytic leukemia. V usage is TRBV7-6 and J usage is TRBJ1-6; 9 nucleotides match TRBD1. The sequences come from PBMCs, collected at disease progression, from a patient treated with ibrutinib. Here the CDR3 DNA reads TGTGCCAGCAGCCTGGGACAGGGTCGTTCACCCCTCCACTTT. Translation: CASSLGQGRSPLHF.